This is a list of T cell receptor beta chains from one sample in a study of T cell changes during pregnancy in multiple sclerosis. Some clones are missing from TCRdb's copy, which holds only in-frame ones; the method was immunoSEQ multiplex PCR. In the table there are some 80,000 clones, over 90% of which are singletons. Sequencing was performed on peripheral blood, taken in the third trimester of pregnancy. These receptors all stem from a female donor with multiple sclerosis, enrolled in a pregnancy study. The conserved cysteine and the conserved F or W are not part of the CDR3 here.

J: TRBJ1-6
V: TRBV10-3
CDR3: AISESIAGPLH

J: TRBJ2-1
V: TRBV10-3
CDR3: AIGDAGGGYNEQF

J: TRBJ1-1
V: TRBV9
CDR3: ASSPQTAGASKAF

J: TRBJ1-1
V: TRBV5-1
CDR3: ASSLGGTRGPEAF

J: TRBJ1-5
V: TRBV4-1
CDR3: ASSQTRDRGLNQPQH

J: TRBJ1-4
V: TRBV6-5
CDR3: ASSYSTGLREKLF

J: TRBJ2-5
V: TRBV30
CDR3: AWSVGSQGGWETQY

J: TRBJ2-7
V: TRBV29-1
CDR3: SVETGYDEQY

J: TRBJ2-3
V: TRBV7-9
CDR3: ASSGGQYTDTQY

J: TRBJ2-7
V: TRBV6-5
CDR3: ASSALGGGYEQY

J: TRBJ1-1
V: TRBV13
CDR3: ASSQQGVNTEAF

J: TRBJ1-1
V: TRBV6-5
CDR3: ASSQDRGGTEAF

J: TRBJ2-7
V: TRBV5-1
CDR3: ASSFPASGDPYEQY